The 23 T cell receptor beta chains below all came from one sample that was sequenced in a study of CD8+ T cells in alopecia areata. RNA was isolated and reverse transcribed to cDNA, the sequencing template. Sequencing used immunoSEQ multiplex PCR; TCRdb keeps in-frame clones, though not all of them. The sample lists 90,000 to 150,000 clones; approximately 52% were seen once. Noted treatment: oral pan-JAK inhibitor, 5-10 mg twice daily. The source material was CD8+ T cells sorted from blood, sampled at week 4, from a patient treated with tofacitinib. Receptors originate from a human donor with alopecia areata.

This rearrangement joins TRBV30 to TRBJ2-5; D is unclear. V was cut by 6 bases and J by 5 bases, with 16 bases left in between. This CDR3 is built from 13 residues. Germline lookup yields CDR1 GTSNPN and CDR2 SVGIG (reference sequence). CDR3 nucleotides: TGTGCCTGCATAGGTGAAAGCATGGAGACCCAGTACTTC. Translating gives CACIGESMETQYF.

This clone was observed a handful of times. The chain couples TRBV29-1 to TRBJ2-7, with 7 nucleotides matching TRBD1. The CDR3 loop spans 14 amino acids. Germline V gene sequence: CDR1 SQVTM, CDR2 ANQGSEA. Trimming took 5 bases from V and 2 from J; bases not matched to a gene: 9. The CDR3 nucleotides are TGCAGCGTTCCGGAGGACAGGCATCCCTACGAGCAGTACTTC. It encodes CSVPEDRHPYEQYF.

The V and J genes are TRBV13 and TRBJ2-1, with TRBD2 as a possible D gene (5 bases). Germline CDR1 PRHDT, CDR2 FYEKMQ (reference sequence). V lost 1 base and J lost 2, with 6 bases in between. The CDR3 sequence is 14 residues long. The CDR3 DNA sequence: TGTGCCAGCAGCTTAGCGGGGACCTACAATGAGCAGTTCTTC. This codes for CASSLAGTYNEQFF. Together with reference TRBV13 and TRBJ2-1, the CDR3 gives the full variable domain: AAGVIQSPRHLIKEKRETATLKCYPIPRHDTVYWYQQGPGQDPQFLISFYEKMQSDKGSIPDRFSAQQFSDYHSELNMSSLELGDSALYFCASSLAGTYNEQFFGPGTRLTVL.

The chain employs TRBV6-4 and TRBJ1-2; no reliable D call. Trimming took 2 bases from V and 7 from J, leaving 8 bases between them. The CDR3 is made up of 12 amino acids. Looked up from germline, CDR1 is MRHNA and CDR2 is SNTAGT. CDR3 amino acids: CASSDRPGGYTF. CDR3 nucleotides: TGTGCCAGCAGTGACCGCCCGGGTGGCTACACCTTC.

V gene TRBV28 combines with J gene TRBJ2-5, with 12 bases matching TRBD1. The junction had 9 bases not matched to a gene; V was cut back by 3 bases and J by 4 bases. The CDR3 totals 17 residues. Germline CDR1 reads MDHEN; CDR2 reads SYDVKM. CDR3 DNA sequence: TGTGCCAGCAGTTTTCACTCGGGACAGGGGGCTCGAGAGACCCAGTACTTC. Translated: CASSFHSGQGARETQYF.

The V and J genes are TRBV9 and TRBJ2-6; no firm D call. The CDR3 runs to 18 residues. Between the trimmed V and J ends, which lost 4 bases and 1 base, there was a span of 18 bases. Germline V CDR1 and CDR2: SGDLS, YYNGEE. CDR3 nucleotides: TGTGCCAGCAGCCCAGGCGCAGGCTTGGAATCTGGGGCCAACGTCCTGACTTTC. It is translated as CASSPGAGLESGANVLTF.

The chain is built from TRBV27 and TRBJ2-1; 7 positions match TRBD1. The CDR3 spans 15 residues. Unmatched junction bases numbered 6, after V lost 3 bases and J lost 4 bases. Germline CDR1 MNHEY, CDR2 SMNVEV (reference sequence). The CDR3 sequence is CASSFAGTEYNEQFF. In DNA form, the CDR3 reads TGTGCCAGCAGTTTCGCAGGGACAGAATACAATGAGCAGTTCTTC.

The chain has TRBV27 and TRBJ2-5; 9 nucleotides match TRBD2. V was clipped by 2 bases and J by 5 bases; unmatched bases: 0. CDR1 is MNHEY and CDR2 is SMNVEV in the germline V gene (reference sequence). The CDR3 contains 13 residues. The CDR3 coding sequence is TGTGCCAGCAGTTTAACTAGCGGGGAGACCCAGTACTTC. Protein product: CASSLTSGETQYF.

The V and J genes are TRBV15 and TRBJ2-1; TRBD2 matches 11 bases. The germline V gene encodes CDR1 LNHNV and CDR2 YYDKDF (reference sequence). V gave up 2 bases and J gave up 7 bases; unmatched junction bases: 4. This CDR3 has 15 amino acids. The CDR3 DNA sequence: TGTGCCACCAGCAGACTAGCGGGGGGTGGTAATGAGCAGTTCTTC. Translating gives CATSRLAGGGNEQFF.

CDR3 in amino acids: CSVDLDYYGYTF. The CDR3 DNA follows: TGCAGCGTTGATCTGGATTACTATGGCTACACCTTC. The chain employs TRBV29-1 and TRBJ1-2, with D unresolved. Trimming took 3 bases from V and 3 from J, leaving 8 bases between them. The CDR3 contains 12 residues. Germline CDR1 and CDR2: SQVTM and ANQGSEA. The full variable domain, completed using reference TRBV29-1 and TRBJ1-2, is SAVISQKPSRDICQRGTSLTIQCQVDSQVTMMFWYRQQPGQSLTLIATANQGSEATYESGFVIDKFPISRPNLTFSTLTVSNMSPEDSSIYLCSVDLDYYGYTFGSGTRLTVV.

This rearrangement joins TRBV30 to TRBJ2-7, with D possibly TRBD1 on 6 matching bases. The CDR3 consists of 14 residues. Trimming took off 1 base at V and 4 bases at J, with 14 bases between the two ends. CDR1 is GTSNPN, CDR2 SVGIG, per germline (reference sequence). For the CDR3, the DNA is TGTGCCTGGAGTGGGGACACGGCATTTTACGAGCAGTACTTC. Amino acid sequence: CAWSGDTAFYEQYF.

This chain uses TRBV29-1 with TRBJ2-7; tentative D call: TRBD2 (6 bases). V shed 3 bases and J shed 4 bases, with 13 bases lying between them. Germline V gives CDR1 SQVTM, CDR2 ANQGSEA. There are 13 residues in the CDR3. The CDR3 spells CSVEEGQGYEQYF. The CDR3 coding sequence is TGCAGCGTTGAGGAGGGCCAGGGTTACGAGCAGTACTTC.

A few counts support this clone. The gene calls are TRBV30 and TRBJ1-1, with TRBD1 identical over 9 bases. Germline assignment: CDR1 GTSNPN and CDR2 SVGIG (reference sequence). The CDR3 has 15 amino acids. V gave up 2 bases and J gave up 2 bases; unmatched junction bases: 6. Written as DNA, the CDR3 is TGTGCCTGGAGTACCCGACAGGGGGGCAACACTGAAGCTTTCTTT. Amino acids: CAWSTRQGGNTEAFF.

As for this clone: At one boundary the junction diverges from the germline segment, which might be a read error. V usage is TRBV30 and J usage is TRBJ2-5; 7 bases are a match to TRBD1. Per the germline V gene, CDR1 is GTSNPN and CDR2 is SVGIG (reference sequence). This CDR3 is built from 11 residues. The CDR3 coding sequence is TGTGCCTGGAGTCCGGGGACAGTAGACCACTTC. It is translated as CAWSPGTVDHF.

The chain employs TRBV30 and TRBJ1-2; 7 bases fit TRBD1. The germline CDR1 and CDR2 sequences are GTSNPN and SVGIG (reference sequence). V dropped 7 bases and J dropped 2; count of bases not matched to a gene: 4. CDR3 length: 12 amino acids. The CDR3, as DNA: TGTGCCTACTCACAGGGGAACTATGGCTACACCTTC. It encodes CAYSQGNYGYTF.

The rearrangement joins TRBV29-1 to TRBJ1-1, with D possibly being TRBD1 (5 bases). This CDR3 is built from 14 residues. Trimming pared 4 bases from V and 1 base from J, leaving 13 bases between. Germline CDR1 is SQVTM and CDR2 is ANQGSEA. In nucleotides, the CDR3 is TGCAGCGTTGCTTCAACCGGGGGGAACACTGAAGCTTTCTTT. Encoded protein: CSVASTGGNTEAFF.

The chain couples TRBV28 to TRBJ2-5, with 7 bases identical to TRBD1. Germline-derived CDR1 and CDR2 are MDHEN and SYDVKM. The CDR3 has 14 residues. Trimming cost V 6 bases and J 2 bases; bases outside gene matches: 6. The CDR3 DNA sequence: TGTGCCAGCAGGGTACAGGGGAGTCAAGAGACCCAGTACTTC. Protein: CASRVQGSQETQYF.

Comments on this clone: At the DNA level, this CDR3 is encoded by other sequences in the same sample as well. V gene TRBV19 combines with J gene TRBJ1-2, with TRBD1 matching 8 bases. Germline CDR1 is LNHDA and CDR2 is SQIVND (reference sequence). The length of the CDR3 is 14 residues. V shed 2 bases and J 4 bases; nucleotides not matched to a gene: 3. The CDR3 nucleotides read TGTGCCAGTAGTATACAGGGGGCTGGCTATGGCTACACCTTC. Amino acid sequence: CASSIQGAGYGYTF.

The chain combines TRBV7-3 with TRBJ2-3; 11 nucleotides match TRBD2. The CDR3 extends over 20 amino acids. V lost 1 base to trimming and J lost 0 bases; unmatched junction nucleotides: 12. Germline V gene lookup returns CDR1 SGHTA and CDR2 FQGTGA. The CDR3, as DNA: TGTGCCAGCAGCTTAAAGGGACTAGCGGACCGAGAATATAGCACAGATACGCAGTATTTT. Translation: CASSLKGLADREYSTDTQYF.

Remarks on this clone: This sample also contains other DNA sequences that code for the same CDR3. The genes are TRBV7-2 and TRBJ2-7; D gene uncertain. V was pared by 3 bases and J by 1 base, with 7 bases between. Germline CDR1 reads SGHTA; CDR2 reads FQGNSA. This CDR3 spans 13 amino acids. The CDR3 DNA reads TGTGCCAGCAGCTTCGGGCCTTCCTACGAGCAGTACTTC. Translated, it gives CASSFGPSYEQYF. Based on the CDR3 plus reference TRBV7-2 and TRBJ2-7, the full variable domain is GAGVSQSPSNKVTEKGKDVELRCDPISGHTALYWYRQSLGQGLEFLIYFQGNSAPDKSGLPSDRFSAERTGGSVSTLTIQRTQQEDSAVYLCASSFGPSYEQYFGPGTRLTVT.

The chain employs TRBV5-6 and TRBJ2-7; no clear D gene. This CDR3 is 12 amino acids long. The germline V gene has CDR1 SGHDT and CDR2 YYEEEE. Trimming left V 4 bases short and J 7 bases short, with 12 bases between. CDR3 in DNA: TGTGCCAGCAGCCCCGTACTGGGAGAGCAGTACTTC. It yields the protein CASSPVLGEQYF.

The chain joins TRBV7-9 to TRBJ1-2; TRBD1 aligns across 8 bases. The CDR3 is 16 residues long. J was trimmed by 8 bases and V by 3 bases; bases with no gene match: 14. CDR1 is SEHNR and CDR2 is FQNEAQ in the germline V gene (reference sequence). CDR3 protein: CASSLGTGLTRDGYTF. The CDR3 nucleotides are TGTGCCAGCAGCTTGGGGACAGGACTCACCCGAGACGGCTACACCTTC.

V and J are TRBV5-6 and TRBJ2-3, with a weak D call TRBD1 (6 bases). The CDR3 is made up of 14 amino acids. Germline assignment: CDR1 SGHDT and CDR2 YYEEEE. The ends were cut back, 3 bases at V and 4 bases at J, with 12 bases in the middle. In nucleotides, the CDR3 is TGTGCCAGCAGCTACCGACAGGCACCAGATACGCAGTATTTT. Encoded protein: CASSYRQAPDTQYF.